The entry that follows covers one TCR beta chain sequence. Per the germline V gene, CDR1 is LGHNA and CDR2 is YSLEER. J gave up 10 bases and V 0 bases, and 8 bases lay outside the gene matches. This CDR3 comprises 16 residues. The data stem from a study of patients and donors after allogeneic stem cell transplantation. One entry per CDR3 protein, called by TCRdb with MiXCR from the RT-PCR reads. This table holds 150,000 to 200,000 distinct CDR3 sequences, around two fifths found once. The sequenced sample consisted of blood, either unsorted or a sorted T cell fraction (not recorded which). The rearrangement links TRBV4-3 to TRBJ1-6; 8 nucleotides align to TRBD1. The TCR originated in a human donor who was either an allogeneic HSCT recipient or a stem cell or donor lymphocyte infusion donor (not recorded which). It is not recorded whose cells these are; they may come from a transplant donor. Here the CDR3 reads CASSQDDRGDGSPLHF. CDR3 nucleotides: TGCGCCAGCAGCCAAGACGACAGGGGAGACGGATCACCCCTCCACTTT.